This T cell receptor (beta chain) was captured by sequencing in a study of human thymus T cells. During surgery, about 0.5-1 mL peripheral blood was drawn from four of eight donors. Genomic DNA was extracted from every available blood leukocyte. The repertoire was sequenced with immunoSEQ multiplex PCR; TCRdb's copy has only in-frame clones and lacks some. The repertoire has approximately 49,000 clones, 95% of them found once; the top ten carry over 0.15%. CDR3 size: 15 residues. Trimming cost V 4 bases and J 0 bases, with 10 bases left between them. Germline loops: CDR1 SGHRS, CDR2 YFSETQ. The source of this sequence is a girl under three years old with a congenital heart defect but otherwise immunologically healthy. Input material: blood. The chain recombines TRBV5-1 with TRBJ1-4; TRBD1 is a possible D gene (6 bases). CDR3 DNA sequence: TGCGCCAGCAGCACAGGGAGAGCAACTAATGAAAAACTGTTTTTT. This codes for CASSTGRATNEKLFF.